Below are 23 T cell receptor beta chains sequenced from a single sample in a study of CD8 T cells in ankylosing spondylitis. Notes on the study in general: The study identified a TCR beta motif of seven or eight highly homologous variants that appeared characteristic of ankylosing spondylitis blood.

No antigen has been identified for these receptors. TCRdb reprocessed the 5' RACE reads via MiXCR and lists one record per CDR3 protein. The data show around 490,000 distinct CDR3 sequences, approximately 5.3% seen once. The source material was blood, either unsorted or a sorted T cell fraction (not recorded which). Source of these receptors: a male donor with ankylosing spondylitis.

This clonotype was seen only once. A much larger clonotype is one base distant, so this may be a read error. This likely comes from a read error, as the CDR3 has no conserved phenylalanine or tryptophan at its end. The V and J genes are TRBV6-1 and TRBJ1-1, with 7 bases lining up with TRBD1. Germline V gene data show CDR1 as MNHNS and CDR2 as SASEGT. This CDR3 has 14 amino acids. V was pared by 6 bases and J by 5 bases, with 9 bases of the junction left unmatched. The DNA of the CDR3 is TGTGCCAGCAGCCCCACAGGGGTACGGACTGAAGCTTTCATT. As protein: CASSPTGVRTEAFI.

The chain is built from TRBV28 and TRBJ2-2; D is unclear. The CDR3 sequence is 15 residues long. V dropped 8 bases and J dropped 2 bases, with 15 bases sitting between them. Germline V lookup: CDR1 MDHEN, CDR2 SYDVKM. The CDR3 spells CASHSGRTNTGELFF. The CDR3, as DNA: TGTGCCAGCCATTCGGGCAGGACCAACACCGGGGAGCTGTTTTTT.

This clonotype was picked up many times. One junction end disagrees with the germline gene, perhaps due to a read error. The rearrangement joins TRBV7-7 to TRBJ2-7; tentatively, D is TRBD1 or TRBD2 (5 bases each). Germline lookup yields CDR1 SSHAT and CDR2 FNYEAQ (reference sequence). The CDR3 sequence is 16 residues long. The CDR3 region is CASSLVGQGVSYEQYF. CDR3 sequence (DNA): TGTGCTAGCAGCTTAGTTGGGCAGGGAGTGTCCTACGAGCAGTACTTC. Combining the CDR3 with reference TRBV7-7 and TRBJ2-7 gives the whole variable domain GAGVSQSPRYKVTKRGQDVTLRCDPISSHATLYWYQQALGQGPEFLTYFNYEAQPDKSGLPSDRFSAERPEGSISTLTIQRTEQRDSAMYRCASSLVGQGVSYEQYFGPGTRLTVT.

This clonotype was found a few times. The genes are TRBV7-3 and TRBJ2-7; possible D gene TRBD2, 5 bases. Germline V gene lookup returns CDR1 SGHTA and CDR2 FQGTGA. V was shortened by 5 bases and J by 6 bases, with 14 bases between the two germline ends. The CDR3 is 13 amino acids. The CDR3 DNA reads TGTGCCAGCAGCCCAGGTGACGGAGGCGAGCAGTACTTC. Translated: CASSPGDGGEQYF.

This clonotype was counted at least ten times. The chain is built from TRBV28 and TRBJ1-1; 8 nucleotides align to TRBD1. Looked up from germline, CDR1 is MDHEN and CDR2 is SYDVKM. The CDR3 spans 12 residues. Germline trimming cut 4 bases from V and 10 bases from J; bases unmatched to any gene: 5. The CDR3 loop reads CASSSGDRGAFF. The DNA for the CDR3 is TGTGCCAGCAGTTCGGGTGACAGGGGAGCTTTCTTT.

A few counts support this clonotype. V is TRBV11-3 and J is TRBJ2-3; D is unresolved. Trimming took 0 bases from V and 5 from J, leaving 3 bases between them. Germline CDR1 is SGHNT and CDR2 is YENEEA. This CDR3 is 12 amino acids long. CDR3 DNA sequence: TGTGCCAGCAGCTTAGAAAGAGATACGCAGTATTTT. It codes for CASSLERDTQYF. The variable domain in full, completed from reference TRBV11-3 and TRBJ2-3, reads EAGVVQSPRYKIIEKKQPVAFWCNPISGHNTLYWYLQNLGQGPELLIRYENEEAVDDSQLPKDRFSAERLKGVDSTLKIQPAELGDSAVYLCASSLERDTQYFGPGTRLTVL.

Here the CDR3 reads CASSVAFGSSYEQYF. CDR3 sequence (DNA): TGTGCCAGCAGCGTAGCTTTCGGATCCTCCTACGAGCAGTACTTC. The chain is built from TRBV9 and TRBJ2-7; D unresolved. This CDR3 spans 15 amino acids. Germline values: CDR1 SGDLS, CDR2 YYNGEE. Trimming removed 0 bases from V and 0 bases from J, with 10 bases in between. Together with reference TRBV9 and TRBJ2-7, the CDR3 gives the full variable domain: DSGVTQTPKHLITATGQRVTLRCSPRSGDLSVYWYQQSLDQGLQFLIQYYNGEERAKGNILERFSAQQFPDLHSELNLSSLELGDSALYFCASSVAFGSSYEQYFGPGTRLTVT.

This clonotype was found many times. The chain joins TRBV12-3 or TRBV12-4 to TRBJ2-4; D not resolved. This CDR3 spans 12 amino acids. Trimming shortened V by 4 bases and J by 5 bases, and 6 bases separated the two germline ends. Here the CDR3 reads CASSYLENIQYF. The CDR3 coding sequence is TGTGCCAGCAGTTACTTAGAAAACATTCAGTACTTC.

The chain employs TRBV5-6 and TRBJ2-1, with D possibly matching TRBD2 (5 bases). The germline CDR1 and CDR2 sequences are SGHDT and YYEEEE. Trimming took off 0 bases at V and 3 bases at J, with 13 bases between the two ends. CDR3 length: 16 residues. CDR3: CASSLVGGGVYNEQFF. The DNA for the CDR3 is TGTGCCAGCAGCTTGGTTGGCGGAGGCGTCTACAATGAGCAGTTCTTC.

This clonotype was detected ten times or more. V gene TRBV12-3 or TRBV12-4 combines with J gene TRBJ1-5; D not resolved. V was clipped by 0 bases and J by 11 bases, with 11 bases between them. The CDR3 sequence is 13 residues long. In DNA form, the CDR3 reads TGTGCCAGCAGTTTAGCGCTAGGTGGGGCCCAGCATTTT. Protein: CASSLALGGAQHF.

At least ten counts were recorded for this clonotype. The chain recombines TRBV5-6 with TRBJ2-3; the D is unclear. Germline assignment: CDR1 SGHDT and CDR2 YYEEEE. Trimming stripped 3 bases from V and 2 bases from J, with 13 bases between. The CDR3 totals 15 residues. The CDR3 spells CASSSGPRLTDTQYF. Written as DNA, the CDR3 is TGTGCCAGCAGCTCCGGGCCGAGACTCACAGATACGCAGTATTTT.

At least ten counts were recorded for this clonotype. The chain couples TRBV10-3 to TRBJ1-1; no firm D call. The CDR3 totals 13 residues. V lost 4 bases and J 3 bases, leaving 9 bases between the germline ends. Germline V gene sequence: CDR1 ENHRY, CDR2 SYGVKD. CDR3 sequence: CAISGTGDTEAFF. The CDR3 region has the DNA TGTGCCATCAGTGGGACTGGCGACACTGAAGCTTTCTTT.

The chain uses TRBV30 and TRBJ1-6; TRBD1 agrees at 9 bases. The V segment lost 3 bases and the J segment 3 bases; nucleotides outside the gene matches: 6. This CDR3 region has 16 residues. Germline CDR1 and CDR2: GTSNPN and SVGIG (reference sequence). CDR3 in amino acids: CAWRGQGPSYNSPLHF. The DNA for the CDR3 is TGTGCCTGGAGGGGACAGGGACCTAGCTATAATTCACCCCTCCACTTT.

This clonotype was counted between two and nine times. The V gene is TRBV27, the J gene TRBJ2-7; either TRBD1 or TRBD2 may fit D (6 bases each). Germline V gene lookup returns CDR1 MNHEY and CDR2 SMNVEV (reference sequence). CDR3 size: 15 residues. With 4 bases removed from V and 3 bases from J, the gap between germline ends came to 16 bases. The CDR3 DNA follows: TGTGCCAGCAGTTCATTAGCGAAGGGGGGCTACGAGCAGTACTTC. Its translation: CASSSLAKGGYEQYF.

This clonotype came up a few times. The chain has TRBV6-4 and TRBJ2-1; the match to TRBD2 covers 7 bases. Germline V lookup: CDR1 MRHNA, CDR2 SNTAGT. The CDR3 is 15 amino acids. V dropped 6 bases and J dropped 3; count of bases not matched to a gene: 8. CDR3 in DNA: TGTGCCAGCAGCCCCGGGACTACCTACTACAATGAGCAGTTCTTC. Translated, it gives CASSPGTTYYNEQFF.

With regard to this clonotype: Being one base from a much bigger clone, this may be a read error. This chain uses TRBV5-1 with TRBJ1-5, with D perhaps matching TRBD1 (6 bases). This CDR3 comprises 15 residues. Per germline, CDR1 SGHRS and CDR2 YFSETQ. CDR3 DNA: TGCGCCAGCAGCTTGGTGGGGGCTAGCTATCAGCCCCAGCATTTT. This encodes CASSLVGASYQPQHF.

Only a few counts were recorded for this clonotype. This rearrangement joins TRBV6-5 to TRBJ2-1; D might be TRBD2 (5 bases). Per germline, CDR1 MNHEY and CDR2 SVGAGI. V was shortened by 2 bases and J by 13 bases, with 15 bases between the two germline ends. This CDR3 region has 13 residues. The CDR3 region is CASSYLGRVGQFF. DNA of the CDR3: TGTGCCAGCAGTTACCTCGGGCGGGTGGGACAGTTCTTC.

Note on this clonotype: The junction and the germline gene differ at one end; a read error may be behind it. The gene calls are TRBV6-2 or TRBV6-3 and TRBJ2-2; tentatively, D is TRBD1 (6 bases). Germline V lookup: CDR1 MNHEY, CDR2 SVGEGT. This CDR3 is 18 amino acids long. The CDR3 DNA is TGTGCCAGCAGTTACCGTTCTGACCGGGACATGAACACCGGGGAGCTGTCTTTT. As protein: CASSYRSDRDMNTGELSF.

This clonotype was counted ten times or more. The rearrangement links TRBV9 to TRBJ1-5, with D possibly being TRBD1 (5 bases). Germline CDR1 reads SGDLS; CDR2 reads YYNGEE. This CDR3 comprises 14 residues. Trimming left V 4 bases short and J 12 bases short, with 20 bases between. CDR3 nucleotides: TGTGCCAGCAGCTTGGGACTGGCTGGCGGCAGCCAGCATTTT. Translation: CASSLGLAGGSQHF.

The chain carries TRBV30 and TRBJ2-1, with D possibly matching TRBD1 (6 bases). The germline V gene encodes CDR1 GTSNPN and CDR2 SVGIG (reference sequence). This CDR3 contains 12 residues. The V end was cut by 7 bases, the J end by 1 base, with 8 bases between. In nucleotides, the CDR3 is TGTGCCTACAGGGTATCCTACAATGAGCAGTTCTTC. Its protein product is CAYRVSYNEQFF.

J is TRBJ1-1 and V is TRBV12-3 or TRBV12-4, with 10 nucleotides matching TRBD1. The CDR3 consists of 18 residues. V lost 1 base to trimming and J lost 0 bases; unmatched junction nucleotides: 8. The CDR3: CASSLEGTGDFMNTEAFF. CDR3 DNA: TGTGCCAGCAGTTTAGAAGGGACAGGGGACTTTATGAACACTGAAGCTTTCTTT.

This clonotype was observed at least ten times. The J gene is TRBJ1-5, the V gene TRBV20-1, with D unclear. The V gene lost 5 bases and the J gene lost 7 bases, with 12 bases spanning the gap. The CDR3 extends over 12 amino acids. Germline lookup yields CDR1 DFQATT and CDR2 SNEGSKA (reference sequence). Written as DNA, the CDR3 is TGCAGTGCTGGAGGACGATGGCAGCCCCAGCATTTT. It yields the protein CSAGGRWQPQHF.

This clonotype was seen repeatedly, ten times or more. One end of the junction fails to match germline, which may point to a read error. The J gene is TRBJ2-1, the V gene TRBV5-1; D unclear. CDR3 size: 12 residues. From germline, CDR1 is SGHRS and CDR2 YFSETQ. CDR3 DNA: TGTGCCAGCAGTTTAAATTACAATGAGCAGTTCTTC. Translated: CASSLNYNEQFF.